This T cell receptor beta chain was sequenced for a study of long-term antiretroviral therapy in people with HIV. Study-level points and caveats: Those clones which expanded before ART made up the dominant part of the repertoire at all time points. All blood samples came from the years 2004 to 2017, possibly under older ART regimens. Patients on ART gained diversity, which nonetheless stayed below transplant donor controls.

The assay used was immunoSEQ (version v3.0), run at survey level. Per sample, sequencing targeted about 40,000-55,000 T-cell genomes. Assay used: immunoSEQ multiplex PCR; TCRdb lists only in-frame clones, some missing. The table includes tens of thousands of clones, around 80% detected once. Germline lookup yields CDR1 MNHNS and CDR2 SASEGT. The V segment lost 2 bases and the J segment 2 bases; nucleotides outside the gene matches: 6. The CDR3 contains 16 residues. To note about this clone: No antigen is known for it.

J is TRBJ1-5 and V is TRBV6-1; TRBD1 matches 7 bases. The receptor was derived from a woman between 18 and 29 years old with HIV. The sequencing here drew on unsorted PBMCs, taken 0.8 years after starting antiretroviral therapy. The CDR3 sequence: CASSERAGGGNQPQHF. CDR3 nucleotides: TGTGCCAGCAGTGAAAGGGCAGGGGGGGGCAATCAGCCCCAGCATTTT.